This T cell receptor beta chain was recovered during a study of CD8 T cells in Susac syndrome. On this clonotype: The target antigen is unknown.

Per germline, CDR1 SGHVS and CDR2 FQNEAQ. Losses at the gene ends were 0 bases for V and 0 bases for J; bases not matched to a gene: 4. This CDR3 region has 18 residues. TCR beta sequences were obtained from blood CD8+ and CD4+ T cells. As controls, healthy donors matched for age and sex were used. RNA totalling roughly 0.45 to 1 ug underwent reverse transcription with random hexamers. Amplification of the TCR beta CDR3 was carried out by immunoSEQ multiplex PCR, which spanned a total of 54 Vbeta and 13 Jbeta segments. TCRdb independently ran MiXCR on the immunoSEQ multiplex PCR reads; one entry per CDR3 protein. The sample contains some 120,000 distinct CDR3 sequences, 85% to 95% of which appear only once. Study outcomes and limitations: As acknowledged by the study, its TCR sequencing and HLA analysis included a relatively small number of individuals.

The receptor comes from a human donor in good health. The chain carries TRBV7-8 and TRBJ2-6, with 8 bases lining up with TRBD1. Sequences were obtained from CD4+ T cells from PBMCs. Written as DNA, the CDR3 is TGTGCCAGCAGCTTAGCCGGGACAGGTTTCTCTGGGGCCAACGTCCTGACTTTC. Residues: CASSLAGTGFSGANVLTF. The full variable domain, with the rest looked up from reference TRBV7-8 and TRBJ2-6, is GAGVSQSPRYKVAKRGQDVALRCDPISGHVSLFWYQQALGQGPEFLTYFQNEAQLDKSGLPSDRFFAERPEGSVSTLKIQRTQQEDSAVYLCASSLAGTGFSGANVLTFGAGSRLTVL.